Listed below are T cell receptor beta chains from one sample, sequenced in a study of T-cell memory formation after mild COVID-19. TCRdb recomputed calls from the 5' RACE reads with MiXCR, one row per CDR3 protein. The sample lists about 310,000 distinct CDR3 sequences; approximately 16% were seen once. The sequencing input was PBMCs or a T cell subset sorted from them (not recorded which). The receptors were sampled from a man between 18 and 35 years old who had mild COVID-19 (a few samples of this study predate the infection). Cell type and time point are not known. Both conserved end residues are part of each CDR3. A D gene is named only where the DNA matches it firmly. Not all rows give a size; the values are once, few, many and, for expanded clones, a class.

v_call	d_call	j_call	clone_size	cdr3_nt	cdr3_aa
TRBV18	NA	TRBJ1-1	NA	TGTGCCAGCTCAATAGGACAGAACACTGAAGCTTTCTTT	CASSIGQNTEAFF
TRBV19	NA	TRBJ1-1	few	TGTGCCAGCCGACAGATAGAGAACACTGAAGCTTTCTTT	CASRQIENTEAFF
TRBV5-1	NA	TRBJ2-1	NA	TGCGCCAGCAGCTTGGGGTGGGAGGGGGCGATCCACAATGAGCAGTTCTTC	CASSLGWEGAIHNEQFF
TRBV6-1	TRBD1	TRBJ2-5	many	TGTGCCAGCAGTGAAGGGGGGACAGGTCCTCAAGAGACCCAGTACTTC	CASSEGGTGPQETQYF
TRBV9	TRBD2	TRBJ2-5	many	TGTGCCAGCAGCGCCGGACTAGCGGGGGGGCCAGAGACCCAGTACTTC	CASSAGLAGGPETQYF
TRBV6-1	TRBD2	TRBJ2-3	few	TGTGCCAGCATCCCTAGCGGGGATACGCAGTATTTT	CASIPSGDTQYF
TRBV4-2	NA	TRBJ1-5	few	TGTGCCAGCAGCCAAGGTCAAAGAGGATTTCAGCCCCAGCATTTT	CASSQGQRGFQPQHF
TRBV4-3	TRBD1	TRBJ1-2	NA	TGCGCCAGCAGCCAAGATGGGACAGGGGGCGCGTCTAACTATGGCTACACCTTC	CASSQDGTGGASNYGYTF
TRBV5-1	TRBD2	TRBJ2-7	many	TGCGCCAGCAACACGGGGGGAGGGACCTACGAGCAGTACTTC	CASNTGGGTYEQYF
TRBV6-4	TRBD2	TRBJ2-4	NA	TGTGCCAGCAGTGACTCGACTAGCGGGGGGGCCATTCAGTACTTC	CASSDSTSGGAIQYF
TRBV4-3	TRBD2	TRBJ2-5	few	TGCGCCAGCAGCCAAGATTACGGGACTAGACCGTCCCAGTACTTC	CASSQDYGTRPSQYF
TRBV10-3	NA	TRBJ1-1	NA	TGTGCCATCGGCAGGGCGGACACTGAAGCTTTCTTT	CAIGRADTEAFF